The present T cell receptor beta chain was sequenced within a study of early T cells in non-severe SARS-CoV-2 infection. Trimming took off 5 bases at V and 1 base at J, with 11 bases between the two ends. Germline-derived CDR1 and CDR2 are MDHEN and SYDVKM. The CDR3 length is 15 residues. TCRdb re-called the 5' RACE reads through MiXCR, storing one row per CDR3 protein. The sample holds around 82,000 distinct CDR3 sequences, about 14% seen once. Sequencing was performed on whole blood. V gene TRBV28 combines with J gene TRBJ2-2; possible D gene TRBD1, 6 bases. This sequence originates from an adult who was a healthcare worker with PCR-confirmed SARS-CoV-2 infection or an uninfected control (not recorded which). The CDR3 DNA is TGTGCCAGCAGTAGGGGGTCGGGGAACACCGGGGAGCTGTTTTTT. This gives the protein CASSRGSGNTGELFF.